The T cell receptor beta chain under discussion was sequenced for a study of memory CD4+ T cells and cytomegalovirus serostatus. Study context: Healthy Belgian adult donors included several CMV-positive and 24 CMV-negative people. Study findings and constraints: Each of 65 to 70 CMV-associated TCRbeta sequences occurred in one to five individuals. Suggested: most of the CMV-linked TCR signature lies in CD4+ memory cells.

Authors' analysis steps: After removing out-of-frame reads, under 2.5 million distinct TCRbeta sequences remained. The method was immunoSEQ multiplex PCR; TCRdb's version includes in-frame clones alone and lacks a portion of them. The DNA was the basis for D and trimming; V, J and clone size are from that table. The sample lists tens of thousands of clones, over 75% occurring once. The CDR3 is 13 amino acids. CDR1 is MNHEY and CDR2 is SMNVEV in the germline V gene (reference sequence). Trimming took 8 bases from V and 6 from J, leaving 14 bases between them. Single viable CD3+CD4+CD8-CD45RO+ cells were sorted as the memory CD4+ T cells. For this clone: Its matching antigen is unknown.

This receptor was taken from an adult in good health and CMV-seronegative. Sequenced material: memory CD4+ T cells from blood. J is TRBJ1-5 and V is TRBV27; no clear D gene. This CDR3 reads CASAEREGQPQHF. In DNA form, the CDR3 reads TGTGCCAGCGCGGAAAGGGAGGGTCAGCCCCAGCATTTT.